The clone carrying this TCR beta chain occurred a few times. Antigen: not known. The time point was: pre-sensitization, week 0. Treatment given: therapeutic diphenylcyclopropenone sensitization with weekly scalp DPC. The CDR3 runs 14 residues. Trimming cost V 2 bases and J 5 bases, with 7 bases left between them. Germline CDR1 reads MNHEY; CDR2 reads SVGAGI. The data were obtained in a study of human T cells and chemical hapten exposure. TCRdb re-derived calls from the RACE reads in MiXCR, one entry per CDR3 protein. The repertoire holds about 260,000 distinct CDR3 sequences, with 7% to 10% as singletons. Study outcomes and limitations: Expanded TCRs were compared with controls, and the expanded TCRs formed significantly more large CDR3 similarity clusters.

The chain couples TRBV6-5 to TRBJ1-6; D ambiguous. This sequence originates from a woman between 40 and 55 years old with alopecia areata. Some clones in this sample may be carry-over from other donors' samples. The specimen was whole blood, collected in connection with sensitization to the hapten diphenylcyclopropenone (DPC). The CDR3 DNA reads as TGTGCCAGCAGTTACGGGCTAAATAATTCACCCCTCCACTTT. This sequence encodes CASSYGLNNSPLHF.